Below, 28 T cell receptor beta chains from the same sample are listed, as sequenced in a study of early T cells in non-severe SARS-CoV-2 infection. TCRdb used MiXCR to reprocess the 5' RACE reads, holding one entry per CDR3 protein. The sample consists of under 70,000 distinct CDR3 sequences, 4% to 5.5% of them appearing once. Sample: whole blood. The receptors were gathered from an adult who was a healthcare worker with PCR-confirmed SARS-CoV-2 infection or an uninfected control (not recorded which).

This clonotype was observed at least ten times. The chain carries TRBV5-1 and TRBJ2-2; 9 bases map to TRBD1. V lost 4 bases and J lost 3; bases outside the gene matches: 7. The CDR3 is 16 residues long. From germline, CDR1 is SGHRS and CDR2 YFSETQ. The CDR3 sequence: CASSLTGGRDTGELFF. The DNA of the CDR3 is TGCGCCAGCAGCCTGACAGGGGGTCGTGACACCGGGGAGCTGTTTTTT. The whole variable domain, remainder taken from reference TRBV5-1 and TRBJ2-2, is KAGVTQTPRYLIKTRGQQVTLSCSPISGHRSVSWYQQTPGQGLQFLFEYFSETQRNKGNFPGRFSGRQFSNSRSEMNVSTLELGDSALYLCASSLTGGRDTGELFFGEGSRLTVL.

This clonotype was observed at least ten times. The chain has TRBV7-2 and TRBJ2-3; D may be TRBD2 (6 bases). Germline V gives CDR1 SGHTA, CDR2 FQGNSA. This CDR3 is built from 14 residues. With 7 bases removed from V and 4 bases from J, the gap between germline ends came to 15 bases. The chain's CDR3 is CASTQGTVPDTQYF. CDR3 nucleotides: TGTGCCAGCACCCAAGGGACTGTTCCAGATACGCAGTATTTT.

This clonotype came up many times. The V call is TRBV6-6, the J call TRBJ2-7, with 9 bases that match TRBD1. V lost 5 bases, J lost 2 bases, and 7 bases stayed unmatched. CDR1 is MNHNY and CDR2 is SVGAGI in the germline V gene (reference sequence). The CDR3 totals 15 residues. The CDR3 region has the DNA TGTGCCAGCAGTCCCCGACAGGGGGGAACCTACGAGCAGTACTTC. It encodes CASSPRQGGTYEQYF.

This clonotype was picked up many times. The chain carries TRBV29-1 and TRBJ2-7; no clear D gene. Germline CDR1 is SQVTM and CDR2 is ANQGSEA. V was pared by 5 bases and J by 7 bases, with 15 bases between. The CDR3 runs 12 residues. The CDR3 loop is CSVLEGPGEQYF. Here the CDR3 DNA reads TGCAGCGTTCTGGAAGGTCCTGGAGAGCAGTACTTC.

This sequence joins TRBV7-9 and TRBJ2-3, with 8 positions matching TRBD1. The junction had 7 bases not matched to a gene; V was cut back by 5 bases and J by 0 bases. CDR1 and CDR2 (germline): SEHNR, FQNEAQ (reference sequence). The CDR3 length is 16 residues. The DNA for the CDR3 is TGTGCCAGCAGCCCTAGCCGGGACAGGAGCACAGATACGCAGTATTTT. As protein: CASSPSRDRSTDTQYF.

This clonotype turned up a few times. The genes are TRBV19 and TRBJ1-5, with unresolved D. Trimming took 5 bases from V and 0 from J, leaving 8 bases between them. The CDR3 covers 14 residues. Looked up from germline, CDR1 is LNHDA and CDR2 is SQIVND (reference sequence). The CDR3 region has the DNA TGTGCCAGTAGTTACACGGGTAGCAATCAGCCCCAGCATTTT. Its protein product is CASSYTGSNQPQHF.

V and J are TRBV3-1 and TRBJ2-5, with D perhaps TRBD1 (5 bases). The CDR3 length is 13 residues. V lost 4 bases, J lost 2 bases, and 8 bases lay in between. CDR1 LGHDT and CDR2 YNNKEL come from the germline V gene (reference sequence). The CDR3 is CASSPTDQETQYF. CDR3 bases: TGTGCCAGCAGCCCGACAGATCAAGAGACCCAGTACTTC.

This clonotype was counted at least ten times. The rearrangement joins TRBV19 to TRBJ2-2; no definite D call. Germline V gene lookup returns CDR1 LNHDA and CDR2 SQIVND (reference sequence). The CDR3 has 12 amino acids. The V end lost 9 bases, the J end lost 5 bases, and 10 bases lay between the germline ends. Here the CDR3 DNA reads TGTGCCAGCAACAAGGGAACCGGGGAGCTGTTTTTT. Translated, it gives CASNKGTGELFF.

This clonotype was counted at least ten times. The gene calls are TRBV20-1 and TRBJ2-1; 10 nucleotides match TRBD1. This CDR3 comprises 14 residues. Germline assignment: CDR1 DFQATT and CDR2 SNEGSKA (reference sequence). Trimming at V came to 5 bases and at J to 6 bases, leaving 7 bases not matched to a gene. CDR3 loop: CSAYSGQGFNEQFF. The CDR3 region has the DNA TGCAGTGCTTACTCGGGACAGGGGTTCAATGAGCAGTTCTTC.

This clonotype was observed at least ten times. The chain recombines TRBV20-1 with TRBJ2-3, with D possibly being TRBD2 (6 bases). V lost 5 bases to trimming and J lost 3 bases, with 18 bases between them. CDR1 DFQATT and CDR2 SNEGSKA come from the germline V gene (reference sequence). The CDR3 sequence is 15 residues long. The CDR3 loop is CSASSRLEGTDTQYF. As DNA, the CDR3 is TGCAGTGCTTCATCAAGACTAGAGGGGACAGATACGCAGTATTTT.

The table lists this clonotype with many counts. The chain combines TRBV20-1 with TRBJ2-1; 7 nucleotides agree with TRBD2. Germline V gene lookup returns CDR1 DFQATT and CDR2 SNEGSKA (reference sequence). The CDR3 sequence is 15 residues long. V shed 5 bases and J 7 bases; nucleotides not matched to a gene: 14. CDR3 in amino acids: CSAPRGSLRGNEQFF. The CDR3 DNA reads TGCAGTGCTCCTAGGGGCTCCTTGCGGGGGAATGAGCAGTTCTTC.

This clonotype was detected ten times or more. This chain connects TRBV7-9 to TRBJ2-2, with 7 nucleotides matching TRBD1. The junction had 14 bases not matched to a gene; V was cut back by 5 bases and J by 2 bases. The CDR3 consists of 18 residues. Germline V gives CDR1 SEHNR, CDR2 FQNEAQ (reference sequence). The CDR3 spells CASSPNSLRGPNTGELFF. The CDR3 DNA reads TGTGCCAGCAGCCCAAACTCTCTTAGGGGGCCCAACACCGGGGAGCTGTTTTTT.

The V and J genes are TRBV5-1 and TRBJ2-7; TRBD1 matches 7 bases. Germline V gives CDR1 SGHRS, CDR2 YFSETQ. The V segment lost 4 bases and the J segment 2 bases; nucleotides outside the gene matches: 9. CDR3 length: 15 amino acids. CDR3 in DNA: TGCGCCAGCAGCGTTGGACAGGTCGCCCCCTACGAGCAGTACTTC. Its translation is CASSVGQVAPYEQYF.

This clonotype occurred many times. The CDR3 nucleotides read TGCGCCAGCAGCCTCGGGACAGGGTCCTACGAGCAGTACTTC. Protein sequence: CASSLGTGSYEQYF. The chain recombines TRBV4-3 with TRBJ2-7, with TRBD1 matching over 9 bases. The trim removed 4 bases at V and 1 base at J, leaving 2 bases unmatched. Germline CDR1 LGHNA, CDR2 YSLEER. The CDR3 covers 14 residues.

The table lists this clonotype with a few counts. This rearrangement joins TRBV2 to TRBJ1-3; TRBD1 might be the D (6 bases). Trimming pared 4 bases from V and 0 bases from J, leaving 10 bases between. This CDR3 region has 15 residues. CDR1 and CDR2 (germline): SNHLY, FYNNEI. CDR3 in amino acids: CASSAQGFSGNTIYF. In nucleotides, the CDR3 is TGTGCCAGCAGTGCACAGGGATTCTCTGGAAACACCATATATTTT.

This clonotype was counted many times. This CDR3 fails to terminate in the conserved phenylalanine or tryptophan, so it likely reflects a read error. V usage is TRBV3-1 and J usage is TRBJ2-2; the D is unclear. The germline V gene has CDR1 LGHDT and CDR2 YNNKEL (reference sequence). V lost 0 bases and J lost 6, with 17 bases in between. This CDR3 has 17 amino acids. The CDR3 reads CASSQDSARKVAGELFL. In DNA form, the CDR3 reads TGTGCCAGCAGCCAAGATTCGGCTAGAAAAGTCGCCGGGGAGCTGTTTCTT.

In its sample, this clonotype was seen many times. The chain couples TRBV12-3 or TRBV12-4 to TRBJ1-5; 7 bases are shared with TRBD1. The V and J ends lost 6 bases and 4 bases, in that order; junction bases with no gene match: 6. The CDR3 is 14 amino acids. CDR3 bases: TGTGCCAGCAGCCCCGACAGGGCTAATCAGCCCCAGCATTTT. Amino acid sequence: CASSPDRANQPQHF.

There are many counts of this clonotype. The gene calls are TRBV4-2 and TRBJ2-2; 7 positions match TRBD1. The CDR3 length is 16 residues. The germline CDR1 and CDR2 sequences are LGHNA and YNFKEQ. Losses at the gene ends were 2 bases for V and 7 bases for J; bases not matched to a gene: 10. CDR3 in amino acids: CASSQRAQQGNGELFF. The CDR3 DNA reads TGTGCCAGCAGCCAAAGGGCCCAACAGGGGAACGGGGAGCTGTTTTTT.

This clonotype was detected many times. The chain recombines TRBV7-9 with TRBJ1-1; no definite D call. Germline CDR1 reads SEHNR; CDR2 reads FQNEAQ (reference sequence). The V and J ends lost 3 bases and 2 bases respectively, with 10 bases between them. This CDR3 has 14 residues. The CDR3 DNA reads as TGTGCCAGCAGCTTCCCGAGGAGCAACACTGAAGCTTTCTTT. Protein: CASSFPRSNTEAFF.

This clonotype was counted between two and nine times. The chain employs TRBV4-1 and TRBJ2-7; 10 nucleotides line up with TRBD2. Unmatched junction bases numbered 9, after V lost 6 bases and J lost 4 bases. This CDR3 is 15 amino acids long. Germline loops: CDR1 MGHRA, CDR2 YSYEKL. The CDR3 is CASSTTSSGSYEQYF. The CDR3 DNA follows: TGCGCCAGCAGTACCACATCTAGCGGGAGTTACGAGCAGTACTTC.

The V call is TRBV18, the J call TRBJ2-7, with 7 positions matching TRBD1. V lost 3 bases to trimming and J lost 6 bases; unmatched junction nucleotides: 8. CDR1 is KGHSH, CDR2 LQKENI, per germline. The CDR3 loop spans 14 amino acids. The chain's CDR3 is CASSPLGQDGEQYF. CDR3 bases: TGTGCCAGCTCACCCCTCGGACAGGATGGCGAGCAGTACTTC.

This clonotype was found many times. The rearrangement links TRBV20-1 to TRBJ2-1; 8 bases fit TRBD1. With 7 bases clipped from V and 8 bases from J, the junction kept 7 bases outside the gene matches. The CDR3 is 12 residues long. Germline-derived CDR1 and CDR2 are DFQATT and SNEGSKA (reference sequence). CDR3 protein: CSVTDRADEQFF. CDR3 DNA: TGCAGTGTCACGGACAGGGCGGATGAGCAGTTCTTC.

This clonotype was counted a few times. V is TRBV5-1 and J is TRBJ2-5; TRBD2 matches 8 bases. Germline trimming cut 3 bases from V and 3 bases from J; bases unmatched to any gene: 13. Germline V gives CDR1 SGHRS, CDR2 YFSETQ. There are 17 residues in the CDR3. CDR3 coding DNA: TGCGCCAGCAGCTCTCGCGGTGGGGTAGCGGGGAAAGAGACCCAGTACTTC. This translates into CASSSRGGVAGKETQYF.

The sample holds many counts of this clonotype. This chain joins TRBV20-1 and TRBJ2-1, with 9 bases matching TRBD2. Germline CDR1 and CDR2: DFQATT and SNEGSKA (reference sequence). The CDR3 contains 13 residues. V lost 4 bases, J lost 4 bases, and 2 bases stayed unmatched. CDR3 coding DNA: TGCAGTGCTACTAGCGGGATTTACAATGAGCAGTTCTTC. Translating it yields CSATSGIYNEQFF.

This clonotype was counted ten times or more. The chain combines TRBV6-1 with TRBJ1-5, with D uncertain. Trimming pared 2 bases from V and 5 bases from J, leaving 10 bases between. Per germline, CDR1 MNHNS and CDR2 SASEGT. The CDR3 sequence is 14 residues long. The CDR3 DNA reads TGTGCCAGCAGTGAACAGTTGGGATATCAGCCCCAGCATTTT. Translated: CASSEQLGYQPQHF.

The sample holds many counts of this clonotype. The chain carries TRBV11-1 and TRBJ2-7, with unresolved D. This CDR3 comprises 14 residues. V lost 2 bases and J lost 2, with 10 bases in between. CDR1 and CDR2 from the germline V gene are SGHAT and FQDESV (reference sequence). CDR3 coding DNA: TGTGCCAGCAGCTTATATGGCAGTGCCTACGAGCAGTACTTC. Translated, it gives CASSLYGSAYEQYF.

This clonotype appeared many times. The V gene is TRBV10-3, the J gene TRBJ2-1; 9 bases are a match to TRBD1. The CDR3 consists of 15 residues. J was trimmed by 6 bases and V by 2 bases; bases with no gene match: 5. Germline loops: CDR1 ENHRY, CDR2 SYGVKD. The CDR3 DNA sequence: TGTGCCATCAGTGAGGGGACAGGGTCATTCAATGAGCAGTTCTTC. Amino acid sequence: CAISEGTGSFNEQFF.

This clonotype occurred many times. V usage is TRBV25-1 and J usage is TRBJ2-2; D is ambiguous. The germline V gene encodes CDR1 MGHDK and CDR2 SYGVNS. The CDR3 contains 14 residues. V lost 6 bases, J lost 3 bases, and 11 bases lay in between. CDR3 sequence reads: CASRHRSDTGELFF. The CDR3 DNA reads as TGTGCCAGCAGGCACAGATCCGACACCGGGGAGCTGTTTTTT.